The T cell receptor (beta chain) under discussion was sequenced for a study of Graves' ophthalmopathy and Graves' hyperthyroidism. In this sample, this clonotype turned up many times. RNA transcripts provided the template for amplifying TCR beta CDR3 regions. A first-round RT-PCR used HTBI primers, followed by a second-round multiplex PCR. TCRdb called the multiplex PCR reads again in MiXCR, with one record for every CDR3 protein. Seen here are about 380,000 distinct CDR3 sequences, 15% observed once, and the top ten hold approximately 7%. This CDR3 is 15 amino acids long. The germline CDR1 and CDR2 sequences are SGHAT and FQNNGV. With 5 bases removed from V and 10 bases from J, the gap between germline ends came to 18 bases.

Sequenced: peripheral blood. This TCR derives from a woman younger than 35 with stable Graves' hyperthyroidism. V gene TRBV11-2 combines with J gene TRBJ1-6; D is unresolved. CDR3 DNA: TGTGCCAGCAGCAGCCCGGCGCTCCTGGGGTCACCCCTCCACTTT. This sequence encodes CASSSPALLGSPLHF. Full variable domain (remainder filled in from reference TRBV11-2 and TRBJ1-6): EAGVAQSPRYKIIEKRQSVAFWCNPISGHATLYWYQQILGQGPKLLIQFQNNGVVDDSQLPKDRFSAERLKGVDSTLKIQPAKLEDSAVYLCASSSPALLGSPLHFGNGTRLTVT.